What follows are 27 T cell receptor beta chains derived from one specimen sequenced in a study of blood T cell repertoires in COVID-19. The method was immunoSEQ multiplex PCR; TCRdb's version includes in-frame clones alone and lacks a portion of them. This table holds about 25,000 clones, approximately 81% found once. The sequenced sample was peripheral blood. All receptors come from a man between 65 and 85 years old with acute or convalescent COVID-19.

The rearrangement links TRBV19 to TRBJ2-2; D is possibly TRBD2 (5 bases). In germline, CDR1 is LNHDA, CDR2 SQIVND (reference sequence). V lost 9 bases to trimming and J lost 1 base, with 12 bases between them. The CDR3 is 14 residues long. CDR3 amino acids: CASESRGNTGELFF. The DNA of the CDR3 is TGTGCCAGCGAGAGTCGGGGGAACACCGGGGAGCTGTTTTTT.

This clone has only one observation. The chain is built from TRBV6-5 and TRBJ1-1; the match to TRBD1 covers 7 bases. With V trimmed by 5 bases and J by 1 base, 7 bases remained unmatched. Germline CDR1 and CDR2: MNHEY and SVGAGI. CDR3 length: 15 amino acids. CDR3 coding DNA: TGTGCCAGCAGTCGGGAGGGGGCGCGGAACACTGAAGCTTTCTTT. Protein sequence: CASSREGARNTEAFF.

The V gene is TRBV10-3, the J gene TRBJ2-7, with D possibly being TRBD1 (5 bases). The germline V gene encodes CDR1 ENHRY and CDR2 SYGVKD. This CDR3 region has 13 residues. The V and J ends lost 6 bases and 7 bases respectively, with 16 bases between them. The chain's CDR3 is CAISPGSLREQYF. As DNA, the CDR3 is TGTGCCATCAGCCCAGGGTCCCTCCGGGAGCAGTACTTC.

This chain links TRBV11-1 with TRBJ2-7; the match to TRBD1 covers 10 bases. In germline, CDR1 is SGHAT, CDR2 FQDESV (reference sequence). Trimming removed 4 bases from V and 2 bases from J; junction bases left unmatched: 5. There are 15 residues in the CDR3. The CDR3 protein is CASSSRQGATYEQYF. The DNA of the CDR3 is TGTGCCAGCAGCTCAAGACAGGGGGCAACCTACGAGCAGTACTTC.

This sequence joins TRBV19 and TRBJ2-1; TRBD2 aligns across 8 bases. J lost 7 bases, V lost 5 bases, and 10 bases had no gene match. CDR1 LNHDA and CDR2 SQIVND come from the germline V gene (reference sequence). This CDR3 has 15 residues. Here the CDR3 reads CASSPGTSGYNEQFF. In DNA form, the CDR3 reads TGTGCCAGTAGTCCCGGCACTAGCGGTTATAATGAGCAGTTCTTC.

The chain carries TRBV12-3 or TRBV12-4 and TRBJ1-1; D perhaps matches TRBD1 (6 bases). This CDR3 is 13 amino acids long. Trimming cost V 5 bases and J 3 bases, with 10 bases left between them. For the CDR3, the DNA is TGTGCCAGCAGTCAGACAGGCGACACTGAAGCTTTCTTT. Residues: CASSQTGDTEAFF.

V and J are TRBV5-1 and TRBJ2-5; TRBD1 matches 10 bases. Unmatched junction bases numbered 8, after V lost 4 bases and J lost 5 bases. Germline CDR1 and CDR2: SGHRS and YFSETQ. The CDR3 is 15 amino acids. This CDR3 reads CASSPGTGVGETQYF. CDR3 in DNA: TGCGCCAGCAGCCCTGGGACAGGGGTTGGCGAGACCCAGTACTTC. Based on the CDR3 plus reference TRBV5-1 and TRBJ2-5, the full variable domain is KAGVTQTPRYLIKTRGQQVTLSCSPISGHRSVSWYQQTPGQGLQFLFEYFSETQRNKGNFPGRFSGRQFSNSRSEMNVSTLELGDSALYLCASSPGTGVGETQYFGPGTRLLVL.

This clone turned up a few times. The chain links TRBV7-8 to TRBJ1-2; TRBD1 is a possible D gene (6 bases). Trimming took 4 bases from V and 0 from J, leaving 12 bases between them. The CDR3 loop spans 15 amino acids. The germline V gene has CDR1 SGHVS and CDR2 FQNEAQ. CDR3 DNA sequence: TGTGCCAGCAGCTCTTCGGACAGATCTAACTATGGCTACACCTTC. Translation: CASSSSDRSNYGYTF.

V gene TRBV4-3 combines with J gene TRBJ1-2, with 11 bases fitting TRBD1. Trimming removed 5 bases from V and 4 bases from J; junction bases left unmatched: 6. CDR1 is LGHNA, CDR2 YSLEER, per germline. The CDR3 covers 15 residues. Here the CDR3 reads CASSRGTGGGYGYTF. The DNA for the CDR3 is TGCGCCAGCAGCAGAGGGACAGGGGGGGGCTATGGCTACACCTTC.

The chain links TRBV6-5 to TRBJ1-1, with TRBD1 identical over 8 bases. The CDR3 extends over 12 amino acids. V trimming: 6 bases; J trimming: 6 bases; junction bases outside the gene matches: 3. CDR1 and CDR2 (germline): MNHEY, SVGAGI. CDR3 coding DNA: TGTGCCAGCAGGCCGACAGGGGCTGAAGCTTTCTTT. It yields the protein CASRPTGAEAFF.

This chain joins TRBV3-1 (or the pseudogene TRBV3-2) and TRBJ2-3; 12 bases are a match to TRBD2. CDR1 and CDR2 (germline): LGHDT, YNNKEL (reference sequence). The CDR3 spans 15 residues. Trimming took 4 bases from V and 5 from J; bases not matched to a gene: 4. The CDR3, as DNA: TGTGCCAGCAGCCGCCGGACTAGCGGGGAAGATACGCAGTATTTT. It encodes CASSRRTSGEDTQYF.

V and J are TRBV7-9 and TRBJ2-4; the match to TRBD2 covers 8 bases. The CDR3 runs to 14 residues. The V segment lost 2 bases and the J segment 8 bases; nucleotides outside the gene matches: 5. Germline V gene sequence: CDR1 SEHNR, CDR2 FQNEAQ (reference sequence). CDR3 residues: CASSLRGGADIQYF. The CDR3 coding sequence is TGTGCCAGCAGCTTACGGGGGGGTGCTGACATTCAGTACTTC.

This chain connects TRBV3-1 (or the pseudogene TRBV3-2) to TRBJ1-5; D may be TRBD1 (5 bases). With 2 bases removed from V and 3 bases from J, the gap between germline ends came to 8 bases. This CDR3 is 14 amino acids long. Germline V gene sequence: CDR1 LGHDT, CDR2 YNNKEL (reference sequence). The CDR3 nucleotides read TGTGCCAGCAGCCAATCAGGGAACAATCAGCCCCAGCATTTT. Its translation: CASSQSGNNQPQHF.

This clone was seen just once. The chain joins TRBV6-5 to TRBJ2-1, with 7 bases matching TRBD2. There are 15 residues in the CDR3. V was clipped by 7 bases and J by 4 bases; unmatched bases: 10. Germline-derived CDR1 and CDR2 are MNHEY and SVGAGI. CDR3 sequence reads: CASMREAGLYNEQFF. As DNA, the CDR3 is TGTGCCAGCATGCGGGAAGCGGGGTTATACAATGAGCAGTTCTTC.

This clone has a handful of counts. The chain combines TRBV5-1 with TRBJ1-3; TRBD1 aligns across 11 bases. V shed 4 bases and J 7 bases; nucleotides not matched to a gene: 10. The CDR3 is 16 amino acids. Germline V lookup: CDR1 SGHRS, CDR2 YFSETQ. For the CDR3, the DNA is TGCGCCAGCAGCCGGGCTGGACAGGGGGCCCAGAACACCATATATTTT. It codes for CASSRAGQGAQNTIYF.

The chain joins TRBV2 to TRBJ2-7, with D unclear. The CDR3 extends over 12 amino acids. The germline V gene has CDR1 SNHLY and CDR2 FYNNEI. V lost 6 bases and J 2 bases, leaving 8 bases between the germline ends. The CDR3 region is CASRAEPYEQYF. CDR3 nucleotides: TGTGCCAGCAGGGCGGAACCCTACGAGCAGTACTTC. The full variable domain, its missing parts supplied by reference TRBV2 and TRBJ2-7, is EPEVTQTPSHQVTQMGQEVILRCVPISNHLYFYWYRQILGQKVEFLVSFYNNEISEKSEIFDDQFSVERPDGSNFTLKIRSTKLEDSAMYFCASRAEPYEQYFGPGTRLTVT.

This clone was seen a handful of times. The CDR3 loop is CASSFPSGVEQYF. The CDR3 nucleotides read TGTGCCAGCAGTTTCCCTAGCGGGGTCGAGCAGTACTTC. The V call is TRBV12-3 or TRBV12-4, the J call TRBJ2-7; 9 nucleotides align to TRBD2. The CDR3 loop spans 13 amino acids. Germline trimming cut 3 bases from V and 6 bases from J; bases unmatched to any gene: 3.

This clone has a handful of counts. This chain links TRBV7-6 with TRBJ2-6; no reliable D call. The CDR3 has 15 amino acids. The V end was cut by 3 bases, the J end by 0 bases, with 6 bases between. Looked up from germline, CDR1 is SGHVS and CDR2 is FNYEAQ. This CDR3 is CASSFRSSGANVLTF. In DNA form, the CDR3 reads TGTGCCAGCAGCTTTAGGAGCTCTGGGGCCAACGTCCTGACTTTC.

This chain's CDR3 is CASSIVAGGPAGELFF. As DNA, the CDR3 is TGCGCCAGCAGCATAGTAGCGGGGGGGCCCGCCGGGGAGCTGTTTTTT. This sequence joins TRBV5-1 and TRBJ2-2; TRBD2 matches 11 bases. The length of the CDR3 is 16 residues. CDR1 is SGHRS, CDR2 YFSETQ, per germline. V shed 4 bases and J 6 bases; nucleotides not matched to a gene: 8.

This chain links TRBV3-1 (or the pseudogene TRBV3-2) with TRBJ1-4, with D hard to call. The V end was cut by 3 bases, the J end by 2 bases, with 7 bases between. Germline V gene sequence: CDR1 LGHDT, CDR2 YNNKEL (reference sequence). The CDR3 is 14 residues long. The CDR3 is CASSHGGTNEKLFF. As DNA, the CDR3 is TGTGCCAGCAGCCACGGAGGGACTAATGAAAAACTGTTTTTT.

The chain uses TRBV10-3 and TRBJ2-1, with unresolved D. This CDR3 is built from 11 residues. V lost 4 bases, J lost 7 bases, and 5 bases lay in between. Germline lookup yields CDR1 ENHRY and CDR2 SYGVKD. The CDR3 coding sequence is TGTGCCATCAGTGTCGGGAATGAGCAGTTCTTC. Its protein product is CAISVGNEQFF.

V and J are TRBV7-2 and TRBJ2-6, with 9 bases identical to TRBD1. From germline, CDR1 is SGHTA and CDR2 FQGNSA. With 3 bases clipped from V and 3 bases from J, the junction kept 12 bases outside the gene matches. The CDR3 has 19 amino acids. In nucleotides, the CDR3 is TGTGCCAGCAGCTTCGCCGGGACAGGGTCTGTTGGTGGGGCCAACGTCCTGACTTTC. Translating it yields CASSFAGTGSVGGANVLTF.

The J gene is TRBJ1-2, the V gene TRBV15; the D gene is possibly TRBD1 (5 bases). V lost 5 bases and J lost 8, with 15 bases in between. In germline, CDR1 is LNHNV, CDR2 YYDKDF (reference sequence). The CDR3 spans 13 residues. The DNA for the CDR3 is TGTGCCACCAGCCCCGACAGAATGAACGGCTACACCTTC. Its translation is CATSPDRMNGYTF.

This clone was seen only a few times. V usage is TRBV23-1 and J usage is TRBJ2-1; TRBD2 might be the D (6 bases). TRBV23-1 has ORF status, its function being uncertain. With 3 bases removed from V and 0 bases from J, the gap between germline ends came to 18 bases. This CDR3 comprises 18 residues. CDR3 bases: TGCGCCAGCAGTCACCGGGCGGGGATCTCCTTCTCCTACAATGAGCAGTTCTTC. Translation: CASSHRAGISFSYNEQFF.

The V and J genes are TRBV7-2 and TRBJ2-5, with 9 positions matching TRBD1. This CDR3 has 14 residues. Germline lookup yields CDR1 SGHTA and CDR2 FQGNSA. V shed 3 bases, J shed 5 bases, and the junction held 4 bases outside the gene matches. The CDR3 DNA reads TGTGCCAGCAGCTTCGACAGGGGGAAGGAGACCCAGTACTTC. Its translation: CASSFDRGKETQYF.

The chain joins TRBV6-2 or TRBV6-3 to TRBJ2-7; 9 bases are shared with TRBD1. Looked up from germline, CDR1 is MNHEY and CDR2 is SVGEGT. The CDR3 runs 17 residues. Germline trimming cut 6 bases from V and 3 bases from J; bases unmatched to any gene: 15. The CDR3 DNA sequence: TGTGCCAGCAGCCCCTTTAACAGGGGGCGATTAAGCTACGAGCAGTACTTC. It translates to CASSPFNRGRLSYEQYF.

This clone has just one count. The chain carries TRBV9 and TRBJ1-4; no clear D. V shed 2 bases and J shed 7 bases, with 15 bases lying between them. The germline gives CDR1 SGDLS, CDR2 YYNGEE. This CDR3 comprises 15 residues. The CDR3: CASSVDTQRSEKLFF. In nucleotides, the CDR3 is TGTGCCAGCAGCGTCGACACCCAAAGAAGTGAAAAACTGTTTTTT.